The next 20 T cell receptor beta chains were all read from a single sample in a study of T cells in women clearing cervical HPV infection. Clones were sequenced by immunoSEQ multiplex PCR, and TCRdb holds only the in-frame ones, with some missing. The record lists under 50,000 clones, of which the ten most abundant hold around 5.8%. Sequencing was carried out using blood buffy coat. These receptors originate from a woman between 18 and 70 years old with a cervical HPV16 infection that either progressed to CIN3+ or cleared (not recorded which).

As concerns this clone: From the germline J gene comes the end of the CDR3, since the read stops 3 residues before it. The V and J genes are TRBV6-2 or TRBV6-3 and TRBJ2-1, with no clear D. Between the trimmed V and J ends, which lost 6 bases and 0 bases, there was a span of 15 bases. Germline CDR1 is MNHEY and CDR2 is SVGEGT. This CDR3 contains 16 residues. CDR3 bases read: TGTGCCAGCAGGCCGGGTTTTGCCAGCTCCTACAATGAG. Translating it yields CASRPGFASSYNE. The complete CDR3 sequence is CASRPGFASSYNEQFF.

A remark on this clone: The CDR3 end is not reached by the read, which stops 3 residues before it; the germline J gene fills it in. The chain has TRBV30 and TRBJ2-5; weak D call: TRBD2 (5 bases). CDR1 is GTSNPN and CDR2 is SVGIG in the germline V gene (reference sequence). This CDR3 is 11 amino acids long. The V end was cut by 3 bases, the J end by 5 bases, with 7 bases between. CDR3 residues: CAWSWTETQYF. The part of the CDR3 DNA that was read is TGTGCCTGGAGCTGGACTGAGACC.

A word on this clone: The read ends 3 residues early relative to the CDR3; the germline J gene fills the gap. The chain uses TRBV5-1 and TRBJ1-1, with 7 nucleotides matching TRBD1. CDR3 length: 14 residues. The germline V gene encodes CDR1 SGHRS and CDR2 YFSETQ. V trimming: 0 bases; J trimming: 4 bases; junction bases outside the gene matches: 3. Incomplete CDR3 DNA: TGCGCCAGCAGCTTGGACGGGACAGTCACTGAA. Protein: CASSLDGTVTE. The whole CDR3 region reads CASSLDGTVTEAFF.

Concerning this clone itself: From the germline J gene comes the end of the CDR3, since the read stops 3 residues before it. V usage is TRBV5-1 and J usage is TRBJ2-7; 11 nucleotides align to TRBD2. With V trimmed by 6 bases and J by 5 bases, 7 bases remained unmatched. Germline loops: CDR1 SGHRS, CDR2 YFSETQ. The CDR3 sequence is 14 residues long. CDR3 DNA (partial): TGCGCCAGCACGATTGGGACTAGCGGCGACGAG. It encodes CASTIGTSGDE. The CDR3 in full is CASTIGTSGDEQYF.

To note about this clone: The sequence runs out 3 residues before the end of the CDR3; the remainder is reconstructed from the germline J gene. The V call is TRBV19, the J call TRBJ2-2, with D perhaps TRBD1 or TRBD2 (6 bases each). The CDR3 extends over 16 amino acids. From germline, CDR1 is LNHDA and CDR2 SQIVND (reference sequence). Incomplete CDR3 DNA: TGTGCCAGTAGCCATGGGAGGACAGCAACTAATGAAAAG. Protein: CASSHGRTATNEK. In full, the CDR3 is CASSHGRTATNEKLFF.

Concerning this clone itself: The read is 3 residues too short to cover the CDR3 end, so that end is filled in from the germline J gene. The chain has TRBV20-1 and TRBJ1-4; the D is unclear. The CDR3 has 15 amino acids. The germline CDR1 and CDR2 sequences are DFQATT and SNEGSKA (reference sequence). Incomplete CDR3 DNA: TGCAGTGCTAACGCCTTGAGGGCTGATAATTCACCA. Translated, it gives CSANALRADNSP. The complete CDR3 reads CSANALRADNSPLFF.

A note on this clone: The CDR3 end lies 3 residues beyond the end of the read and is filled in from the germline J gene. The genes are TRBV5-1 and TRBJ2-5, with D possibly TRBD1 on 6 matching bases. Germline V gene lookup returns CDR1 SGHRS and CDR2 YFSETQ. V was clipped by 2 bases and J by 4 bases, with 15 bases between them. The CDR3 consists of 15 residues. The part of the CDR3 DNA that was read is TGCGCCAGCAGCTTTATCCCCTCCAGGGGAGAGACC. Encoded protein: CASSFIPSRGET. The whole CDR3 protein reads CASSFIPSRGETQYF. Supplemented by reference TRBV5-1 and TRBJ2-5, the full variable domain reads KAGVTQTPRYLIKTRGQQVTLSCSPISGHRSVSWYQQTPGQGLQFLFEYFSETQRNKGNFPGRFSGRQFSNSRSEMNVSTLELGDSALYLCASSFIPSRGETQYFGPGTRLLVL.

Concerning this clone: The sequence runs out 3 residues before the end of the CDR3; the remainder is reconstructed from the germline J gene. This rearrangement joins TRBV3-1 (or the pseudogene TRBV3-2) to TRBJ2-3, with 10 nucleotides matching TRBD2. The germline V gene encodes CDR1 LGHDT and CDR2 YNNKEL (reference sequence). J was trimmed by 4 bases and V by 4 bases; bases with no gene match: 5. The CDR3 is 15 amino acids. The CDR3 protein is CASSLLAGVPDTQYF. CDR3 bases read: TGTGCCAGCAGCCTTCTAGCGGGAGTTCCAGATACG.

As to this clone: The read ends 3 residues before the CDR3 terminus; that terminus is restored from the germline J gene. This chain joins TRBV19 and TRBJ2-1; 8 nucleotides line up with TRBD1. V dropped 3 bases and J dropped 6; count of bases not matched to a gene: 1. CDR3 length: 13 amino acids. Germline V lookup: CDR1 LNHDA, CDR2 SQIVND (reference sequence). The sequenced part of the CDR3 DNA is TGTGCCAGTAGTATTGACAGGGGCAATGAG. As protein: CASSIDRGNE. The entire CDR3 reads CASSIDRGNEQFF.

On this clone: The read falls 3 residues short of the CDR3 end, and the missing part is taken from the germline J gene. V gene TRBV18 combines with J gene TRBJ1-1; tentative D call: TRBD1 (5 bases). V lost 2 bases, J lost 4 bases, and 14 bases lay in between. The CDR3 length is 15 residues. In germline, CDR1 is KGHSH, CDR2 LQKENI. Incomplete CDR3 DNA: TGTGCCAGCTCACCAACCCAGGGATTGTTCACTGAA. This encodes CASSPTQGLFTE. The full-length CDR3 reads as CASSPTQGLFTEAFF.

The CDR3 loop reads CASSITSGFNQPQHF. The part of the CDR3 DNA that was read is TGTGCCAGTAGTATCACCAGCGGTTTTAACCAGCCC. The rearrangement links TRBV19 to TRBJ1-5; D unresolved. The read ends 3 residues shy of where the CDR3 ends; the end is completed using the germline J gene. The CDR3 has 15 residues. The germline V gene encodes CDR1 LNHDA and CDR2 SQIVND (reference sequence). V was clipped by 3 bases and J by 7 bases, with 16 bases between them. The complete variable domain, with remaining parts taken from reference TRBV19 and TRBJ1-5, reads DGGITQSPKYLFRKEGQNVTLSCEQNLNHDAMYWYRQDPGQGLRLIYYSQIVNDFQKGDIAEGYSVSREKKESFPLTVTSAQKNPTAFYLCASSITSGFNQPQHFGDGTRLSIL.

For this clone: The DNA ends 3 residues before the CDR3 does, and the rest of the CDR3 is filled in from the germline J gene. The J gene is TRBJ2-2, the V gene TRBV10-1; weak D call: TRBD1 (6 bases). Trimming pared 0 bases from V and 1 base from J, leaving 12 bases between. CDR3 length equals 17 residues. Germline V gene sequence: CDR1 WNHNN, CDR2 SYGVQD (reference sequence). CDR3 in amino acids: CASSESMGAQNTGELFF. The sequenced CDR3 bases are TGCGCCAGCAGTGAGTCGATGGGGGCACAGAACACCGGGGAG.

To note about this clone: The read ends 3 residues early relative to the CDR3; the germline J gene fills the gap. The V and J genes are TRBV12-3 or TRBV12-4 and TRBJ2-5; D might be TRBD1 (6 bases). This CDR3 region has 14 residues. V shed 3 bases and J shed 2 bases, with 10 bases lying between them. CDR3 sequence: CASSFPDSQETQYF. Incomplete CDR3 DNA: TGTGCCAGCAGTTTCCCGGACAGTCAAGAGACC.

About this clone: From the germline J gene comes the end of the CDR3, since the read stops 3 residues before it. The chain uses TRBV20-1 and TRBJ2-3; 12 bases agree with TRBD2. Germline V CDR1 and CDR2: DFQATT, SNEGSKA (reference sequence). This CDR3 contains 15 residues. Trimming removed 5 bases from V and 7 bases from J; junction bases left unmatched: 10. The CDR3 is CSAPLLAGGGNTQYF. The covered CDR3 bases are TGCAGTGCTCCCCTACTAGCGGGAGGTGGAAATACG.

As concerns this clone: The read stops 3 residues short of the end of the CDR3; the missing end is completed from the germline J gene. J is TRBJ2-1 and V is TRBV18; D is unclear. This CDR3 has 17 residues. Trimming cost V 2 bases and J 8 bases, with 22 bases left between them. The germline CDR1 and CDR2 sequences are KGHSH and LQKENI. The DNA read from the CDR3 is TGTGCCAGCTCACCAGCCCTTTTCGACATAGGGTTCCATGAG. Amino acids: CASSPALFDIGFHE. The whole CDR3 protein reads CASSPALFDIGFHEQFF. The complete variable domain, with remaining parts taken from reference TRBV18 and TRBJ2-1, reads NAGVMQNPRHLVRRRGQEARLRCSPMKGHSHVYWYRQLPEEGLKFMVYLQKENIIDESGMPKERFSAEFPKEGPSILRIQQVVRGDSAAYFCASSPALFDIGFHEQFFGPGTRLTVL.

Comment on this clone: Read sequence stops 3 residues before the CDR3 end, and the germline J gene provides the missing end. The chain recombines TRBV6-4 with TRBJ2-1; D remains unclear. Trimming took 2 bases from V and 3 from J, leaving 8 bases between them. This CDR3 contains 14 residues. The germline gives CDR1 MRHNA, CDR2 SNTAGT. CDR3: CASSDRLGYNEQFF. Partial CDR3 DNA: TGTGCCAGCAGTGACCGCCTAGGCTACAATGAG.

In the case of this clone: The read comes to an end 3 residues before the CDR3 does, leaving the germline J gene to fill in the end. The V gene is TRBV7-9, the J gene TRBJ1-2; D unresolved. Germline-derived CDR1 and CDR2 are SEHNR and FQNEAQ (reference sequence). This CDR3 is 12 amino acids long. The CDR3 region is CASQARTYDYTF. The sequenced part of the CDR3 DNA is TGTGCCTCTCAGGCAAGAACCTACGAC.

To note about this clone: The read halts 3 residues ahead of the CDR3 end, with the missing end drawn from the germline J gene. J is TRBJ2-1 and V is TRBV19, with TRBD1 matching over 9 bases. The ends lost 5 bases at V and 9 bases at J; junction bases unmatched: 11. Per germline, CDR1 LNHDA and CDR2 SQIVND (reference sequence). This CDR3 has 15 amino acids. The covered CDR3 bases are TGTGCCAGTAGTCCGACGCTCGGGACAGGGATTGAG. Translated: CASSPTLGTGIE. The whole CDR3 reads CASSPTLGTGIEQFF.

To note about this clone: The read is 3 residues too short to cover the CDR3 end, so that end is filled in from the germline J gene. The rearrangement uses TRBV7-9 and TRBJ1-4; a possible D gene is TRBD1 (5 bases). This CDR3 region has 14 residues. Germline lookup yields CDR1 SEHNR and CDR2 FQNEAQ (reference sequence). CDR3 bases read: TGTGCCAGCAGCTTAGCCTCTGGGGCCAACGTA. This encodes CASSLASGANV. The full CDR3 protein is CASSLASGANVLFF.

Points on this clone: With the read ending 3 residues before the CDR3 end, the germline J gene is used to fill in that end. This sequence joins TRBV2 and TRBJ1-2, with 8 bases fitting TRBD1. Germline-derived CDR1 and CDR2 are SNHLY and FYNNEI. This CDR3 comprises 16 residues. Trimming cost V 6 bases and J 5 bases; bases outside gene matches: 14. The chain's CDR3 is CASSTNAGTGLYGYTF. The sequenced CDR3 bases are TGTGCCAGCAGCACCAACGCAGGGACAGGTCTTTATGGC. Filled out from reference TRBV2 and TRBJ1-2, the complete variable domain reads EPEVTQTPSHQVTQMGQEVILRCVPISNHLYFYWYRQILGQKVEFLVSFYNNEISEKSEIFDDQFSVERPDGSNFTLKIRSTKLEDSAMYFCASSTNAGTGLYGYTFGSGTRLTVV.